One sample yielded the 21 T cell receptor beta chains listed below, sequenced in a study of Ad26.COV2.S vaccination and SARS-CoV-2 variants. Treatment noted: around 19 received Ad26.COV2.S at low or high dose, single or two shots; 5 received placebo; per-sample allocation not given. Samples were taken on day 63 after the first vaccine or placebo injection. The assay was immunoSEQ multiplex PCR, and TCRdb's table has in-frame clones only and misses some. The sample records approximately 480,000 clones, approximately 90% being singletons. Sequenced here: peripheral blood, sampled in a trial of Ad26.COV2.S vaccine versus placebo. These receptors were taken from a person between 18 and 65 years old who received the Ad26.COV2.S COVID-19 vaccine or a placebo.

The DNA for the CDR3 is TGTGCCAGCTCACCATTCTCTAGCGGATCTAGCACAGATACGCAGTATTTT. As protein: CASSPFSSGSSTDTQYF. This sequence joins TRBV18 and TRBJ2-3; 7 bases line up with TRBD2. The V segment lost 2 bases and the J segment 0 bases; nucleotides outside the gene matches: 8. Germline assignment: CDR1 KGHSH and CDR2 LQKENI. This CDR3 has 17 residues.

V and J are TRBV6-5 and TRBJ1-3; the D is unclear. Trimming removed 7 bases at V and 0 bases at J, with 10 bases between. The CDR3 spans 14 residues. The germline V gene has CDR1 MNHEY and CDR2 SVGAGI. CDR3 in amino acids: CASTHTSSGNTIYF. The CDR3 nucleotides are TGTGCCAGCACTCACACTTCCTCTGGAAACACCATATATTTT.

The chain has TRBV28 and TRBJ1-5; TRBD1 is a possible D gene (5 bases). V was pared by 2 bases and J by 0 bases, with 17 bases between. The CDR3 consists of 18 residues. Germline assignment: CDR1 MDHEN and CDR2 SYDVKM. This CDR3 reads CASSLRGAAPGSNQPQHF. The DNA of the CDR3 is TGTGCCAGCAGTTTACGCGGGGCAGCCCCGGGTAGCAATCAGCCCCAGCATTTT.

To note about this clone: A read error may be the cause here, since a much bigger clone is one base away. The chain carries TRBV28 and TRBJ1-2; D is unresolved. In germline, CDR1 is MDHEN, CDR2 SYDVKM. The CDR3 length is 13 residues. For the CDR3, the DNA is TGTGCCAGCAGTTTAATAGGGTCCTATGACTACACCTTC. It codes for CASSLIGSYDYTF.

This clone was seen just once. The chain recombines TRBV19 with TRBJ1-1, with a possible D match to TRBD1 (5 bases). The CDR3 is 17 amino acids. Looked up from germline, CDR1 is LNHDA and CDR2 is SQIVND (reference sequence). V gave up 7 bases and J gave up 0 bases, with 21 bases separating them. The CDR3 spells CASKLYWQGGMNTEAFF. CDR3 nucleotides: TGTGCCAGTAAACTATATTGGCAGGGAGGGATGAACACTGAAGCTTTCTTT.

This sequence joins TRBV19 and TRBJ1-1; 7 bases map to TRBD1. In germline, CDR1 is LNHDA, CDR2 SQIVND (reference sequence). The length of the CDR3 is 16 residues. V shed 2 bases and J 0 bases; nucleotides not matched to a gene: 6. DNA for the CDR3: TGTGCCAGTAGTATACGGCCAGGGGGTTTGAACACTGAAGCTTTCTTT. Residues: CASSIRPGGLNTEAFF.

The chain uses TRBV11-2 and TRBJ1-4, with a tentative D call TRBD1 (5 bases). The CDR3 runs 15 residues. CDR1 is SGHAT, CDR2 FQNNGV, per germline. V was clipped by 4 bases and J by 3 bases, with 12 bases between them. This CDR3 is CASSSEGRANEKLFF. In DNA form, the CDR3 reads TGTGCCAGCAGCTCAGAGGGGCGAGCTAATGAAAAACTGTTTTTT.

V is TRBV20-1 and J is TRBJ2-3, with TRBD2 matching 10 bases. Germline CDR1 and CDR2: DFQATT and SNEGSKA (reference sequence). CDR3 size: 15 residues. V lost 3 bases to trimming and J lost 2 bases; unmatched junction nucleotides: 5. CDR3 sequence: CSASILAGNTDTQYF. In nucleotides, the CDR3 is TGCAGTGCTAGTATACTAGCGGGGAACACAGATACGCAGTATTTT.

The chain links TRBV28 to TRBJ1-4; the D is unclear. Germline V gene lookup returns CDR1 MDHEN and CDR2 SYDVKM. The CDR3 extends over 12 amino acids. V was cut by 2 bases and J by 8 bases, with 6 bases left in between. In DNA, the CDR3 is TGTGCCAGCAGTTTACGGACGGAAAAACTGTTTTTT. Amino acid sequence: CASSLRTEKLFF. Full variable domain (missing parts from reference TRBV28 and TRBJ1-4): DVKVTQSSRYLVKRTGEKVFLECVQDMDHENMFWYRQDPGLGLRLIYFSYDVKMKEKGDIPEGYSVSREKKERFSLILESASTNQTSMYLCASSLRTEKLFFGSGTQLSVL.

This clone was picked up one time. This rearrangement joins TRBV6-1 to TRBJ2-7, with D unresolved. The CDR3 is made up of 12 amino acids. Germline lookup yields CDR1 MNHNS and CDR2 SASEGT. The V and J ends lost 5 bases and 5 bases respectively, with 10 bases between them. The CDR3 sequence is CASSTNSDEQYF. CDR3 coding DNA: TGTGCCAGCAGTACTAACTCGGACGAGCAGTACTTC.

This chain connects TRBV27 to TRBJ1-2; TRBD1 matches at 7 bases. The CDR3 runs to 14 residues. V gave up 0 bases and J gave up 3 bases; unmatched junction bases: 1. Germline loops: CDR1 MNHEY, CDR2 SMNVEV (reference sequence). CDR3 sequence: CASSLSGQHYGYTF. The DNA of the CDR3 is TGTGCCAGCAGTTTATCGGGACAGCACTATGGCTACACCTTC.

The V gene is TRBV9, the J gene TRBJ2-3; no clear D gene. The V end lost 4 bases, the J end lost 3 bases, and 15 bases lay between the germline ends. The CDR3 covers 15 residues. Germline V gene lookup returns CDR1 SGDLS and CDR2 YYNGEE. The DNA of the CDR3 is TGTGCCAGCAGCTTTAGCCCGGGCCTTACAGATACGCAGTATTTT. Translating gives CASSFSPGLTDTQYF. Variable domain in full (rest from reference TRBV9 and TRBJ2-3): DSGVTQTPKHLITATGQRVTLRCSPRSGDLSVYWYQQSLDQGLQFLIQYYNGEERAKGNILERFSAQQFPDLHSELNLSSLELGDSALYFCASSFSPGLTDTQYFGPGTRLTVL.

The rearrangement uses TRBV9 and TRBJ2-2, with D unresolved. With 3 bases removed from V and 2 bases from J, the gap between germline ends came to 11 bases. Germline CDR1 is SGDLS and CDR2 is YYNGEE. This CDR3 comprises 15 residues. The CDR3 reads CASSETGENTGELFF. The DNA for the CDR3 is TGTGCCAGCAGCGAGACTGGGGAAAACACCGGGGAGCTGTTTTTT.

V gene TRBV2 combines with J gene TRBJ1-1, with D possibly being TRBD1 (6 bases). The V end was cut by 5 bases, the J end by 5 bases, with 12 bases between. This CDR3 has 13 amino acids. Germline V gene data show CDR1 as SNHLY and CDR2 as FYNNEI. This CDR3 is CASSLIQGTEAFF. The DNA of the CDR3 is TGTGCCAGCAGTCTTATACAGGGAACTGAAGCTTTCTTT.

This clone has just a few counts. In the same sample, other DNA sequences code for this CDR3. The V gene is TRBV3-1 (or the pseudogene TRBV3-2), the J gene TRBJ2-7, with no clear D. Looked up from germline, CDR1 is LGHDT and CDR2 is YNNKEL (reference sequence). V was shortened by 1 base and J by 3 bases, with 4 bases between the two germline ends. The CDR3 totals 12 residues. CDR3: CASSQGGYEQYF. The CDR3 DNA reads TGTGCCAGCAGCCAAGGGGGCTACGAGCAGTACTTC.

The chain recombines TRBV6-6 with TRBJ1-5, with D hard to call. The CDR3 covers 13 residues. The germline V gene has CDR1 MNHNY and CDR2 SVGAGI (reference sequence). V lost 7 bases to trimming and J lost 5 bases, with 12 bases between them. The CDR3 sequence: CASTLGGDQPQHF. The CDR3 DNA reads TGTGCCAGCACCTTAGGAGGTGATCAGCCCCAGCATTTT.

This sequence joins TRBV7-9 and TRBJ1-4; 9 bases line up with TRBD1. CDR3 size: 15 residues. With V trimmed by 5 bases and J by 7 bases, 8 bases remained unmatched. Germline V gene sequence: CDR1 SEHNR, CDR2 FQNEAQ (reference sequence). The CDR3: CASSANTGGVEKLFF. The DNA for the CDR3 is TGTGCCAGCAGCGCTAATACAGGGGGCGTTGAAAAACTGTTTTTT.

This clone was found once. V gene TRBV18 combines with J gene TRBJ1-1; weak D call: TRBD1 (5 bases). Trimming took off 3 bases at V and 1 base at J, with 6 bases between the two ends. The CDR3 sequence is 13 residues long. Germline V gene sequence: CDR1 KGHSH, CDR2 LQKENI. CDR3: CASSPGGNTEAFF. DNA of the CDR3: TGTGCCAGCTCACCCGGGGGGAACACTGAAGCTTTCTTT.

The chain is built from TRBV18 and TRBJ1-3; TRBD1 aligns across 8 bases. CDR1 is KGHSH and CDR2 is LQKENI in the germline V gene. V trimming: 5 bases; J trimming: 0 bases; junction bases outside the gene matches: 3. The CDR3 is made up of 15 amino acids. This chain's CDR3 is CASSSDRGSGNTIYF. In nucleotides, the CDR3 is TGTGCCAGCTCATCAGACAGGGGCTCTGGAAACACCATATATTTT.

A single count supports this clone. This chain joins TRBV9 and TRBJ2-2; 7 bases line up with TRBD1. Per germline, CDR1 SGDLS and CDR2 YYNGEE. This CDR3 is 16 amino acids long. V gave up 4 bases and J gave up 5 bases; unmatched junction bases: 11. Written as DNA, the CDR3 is TGTGCCAGCAGCATCAGCTCTAACAGGGGAACCGGGGAGCTGTTTTTT. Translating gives CASSISSNRGTGELFF. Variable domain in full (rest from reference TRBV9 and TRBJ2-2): DSGVTQTPKHLITATGQRVTLRCSPRSGDLSVYWYQQSLDQGLQFLIQYYNGEERAKGNILERFSAQQFPDLHSELNLSSLELGDSALYFCASSISSNRGTGELFFGEGSRLTVL.

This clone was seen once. CDR3 amino acids: CASSLAPPGLLSGANVLTF. As DNA, the CDR3 is TGTGCCAGCAGTTTGGCCCCGCCAGGCCTCCTCTCTGGGGCCAACGTCCTGACTTTC. V is TRBV28 and J is TRBJ2-6; no reliable D call. This CDR3 contains 19 residues. CDR1 is MDHEN and CDR2 is SYDVKM in the germline V gene. Trimming removed 3 bases from V and 0 bases from J, with 18 bases in between.